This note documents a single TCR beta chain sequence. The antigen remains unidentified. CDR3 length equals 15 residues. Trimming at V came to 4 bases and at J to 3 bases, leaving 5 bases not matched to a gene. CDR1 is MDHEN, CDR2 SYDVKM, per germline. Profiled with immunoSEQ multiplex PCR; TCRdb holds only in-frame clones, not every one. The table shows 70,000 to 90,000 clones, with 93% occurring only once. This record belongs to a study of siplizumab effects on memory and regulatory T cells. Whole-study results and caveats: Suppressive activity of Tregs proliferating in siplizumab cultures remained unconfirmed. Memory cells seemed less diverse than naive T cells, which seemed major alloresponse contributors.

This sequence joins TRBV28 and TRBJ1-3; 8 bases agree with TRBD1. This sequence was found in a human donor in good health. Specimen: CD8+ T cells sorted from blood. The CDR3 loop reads CASSSGRGLGNTIYF. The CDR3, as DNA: TGTGCCAGCAGTTCGGGCAGGGGGCTTGGAAACACCATATATTTT.